The 4 T cell receptor beta chains listed next were all sequenced from one sample in a study of T cells after posttransplantation cyclophosphamide. Using immunoSEQ multiplex PCR, the repertoire was profiled, and TCRdb retains in-frame clones only, with some absent. Among thousands of clones, roughly 87% were seen once, and the ten largest hold roughly 24%. Sampled 1 year posttransplant, controls received myeloablative marrow transplants, methotrexate and a calcineurin inhibitor. This sample comprised PBMCs, obtained after an allogeneic stem cell transplant with a calcineurin inhibitor and methotrexate. These receptors originate from a male patient between 35 and 55 years old who received an allogeneic stem cell transplant from an unrelated donor, was CMV-positive, and had chronic GVHD only. Certain T cells may be donor cells from the graft.

J is TRBJ2-2 and V is TRBV7-6; TRBD2 might be the D (7 bases). CDR3 length: 15 residues. Germline CDR1 SGHVS, CDR2 FNYEAQ. With 2 bases removed from V and 7 bases from J, the gap between germline ends came to 14 bases. CDR3 DNA sequence: TGTGCCAGCAGCTTACGGGGGGCCGAAGACGGGGAGCTGTTTTTT. Translating gives CASSLRGAEDGELFF.

The chain has TRBV30 and TRBJ2-5, with TRBD2 identical over 10 bases. Germline CDR1 reads GTSNPN; CDR2 reads SVGIG (reference sequence). This CDR3 spans 17 amino acids. Germline trimming cut 0 bases from V and 5 bases from J; bases unmatched to any gene: 12. The DNA for the CDR3 is TGTGCCTGGAGTGTACCTTGGGGGCTAGCGGGAGTGGAGACCCAGTACTTC. This encodes CAWSVPWGLAGVETQYF. Looking up the rest from reference TRBV30 and TRBJ2-5 gives the full variable domain: SQTIHQWPATLVQPVGSPLSLECTVEGTSNPNLYWYRQAAGRGLQLLFYSVGIGQISSEVPQNLSASRPQDRQFILSSKKLLLSDSGFYLCAWSVPWGLAGVETQYFGPGTRLLVL.

V and J are TRBV18 and TRBJ1-4; 8 nucleotides agree with TRBD1. V shed 8 bases, J shed 0 bases, and the junction held 8 bases outside the gene matches. The CDR3 has 16 amino acids. Per the germline V gene, CDR1 is KGHSH and CDR2 is LQKENI. Here the CDR3 DNA reads TGTGCCAGCGCCCGGGACAGGAATGCAACTAATGAAAAACTGTTTTTT. This sequence encodes CASARDRNATNEKLFF.

The chain carries TRBV9 and TRBJ1-1; 9 bases align to TRBD1. V shed 0 bases and J 1 base; nucleotides not matched to a gene: 7. Per germline, CDR1 SGDLS and CDR2 YYNGEE. This CDR3 has 17 residues. In DNA form, the CDR3 reads TGTGCCAGCAGCGTAGCTACCTCGACAGGGGGGAACACTGAAGCTTTCTTT. Residues: CASSVATSTGGNTEAFF.